The entry below describes one TCR beta chain. This sample was included in a study of shared T cell receptors in the human thymus. The V gene lost 4 bases and the J gene lost 4 bases, with 17 bases spanning the gap. This CDR3 spans 17 amino acids. Germline loops: CDR1 MNHNS, CDR2 SASEGT. Assay used: immunoSEQ multiplex PCR; TCRdb lists only in-frame clones, some missing. Of hundreds of thousands of clones in the sample, more than 70% were seen once. These data were also filed under a second study, of human thymus T cells. That report adds: It was from resections taken during corrective heart surgery that the thymus tissue came. Thymic and blood repertoires appeared to display a bias in their usage of V and J genes.

The rearrangement links TRBV6-1 to TRBJ1-6, with D perhaps TRBD1 (5 bases). Sequencing was performed on thymocytes. This receptor was taken from a boy younger than two with a congenital heart defect. CDR3 amino acids: CASSVTGILNYNSPLHF. For the CDR3, the DNA is TGTGCCAGCAGTGTAACAGGCATTTTAAATTATAATTCACCCCTCCACTTT.